Each of the 13 T cell receptor beta chains below was sequenced from the same sample in a study of T cell repertoires in cytomegalovirus infection. TCRdb re-analysed the reads in MiXCR, keeping a single row per CDR3 protein. Here the sample spans fewer than 1,000,000 distinct CDR3 sequences, 30% to 40% being singletons. For these TCRs, the target antigens are not known. The sequencing here drew on cultured CD8+ T cells from PBMCs, taken from culture after CMV antigen stimulation. The receptors shown here come from a human donor in good health (CMV status not recorded). Some clones in this sample may be carry-over from other donors' samples.

This clonotype has just one count. This sequence joins TRBV7-4 and TRBJ2-4; weak D call: TRBD1 (6 bases). V lost 5 bases and J lost 6, with 23 bases in between. The CDR3 totals 17 residues. Per the germline V gene, CDR1 is SGHVT and CDR2 is SQSDAQ. In DNA form, the CDR3 reads TGTGCCAGCAGCCCCTCGACAAAGGGGGTGAGAGGAAACATTCAGTACTTC. Residues: CASSPSTKGVRGNIQYF.

The gene calls are TRBV27 and TRBJ2-2; TRBD1 is a possible D gene (6 bases). This CDR3 is 14 amino acids long. The V gene lost 8 bases and the J gene lost 5 bases, with 15 bases spanning the gap. Per the germline V gene, CDR1 is MNHEY and CDR2 is SMNVEV (reference sequence). In nucleotides, the CDR3 is TGTGCCAGCGTACAGGGAACCGGGACCGGGGAGCTGTTTTTT. This gives the protein CASVQGTGTGELFF.

This clonotype has a count of ten or more. The gene calls are TRBV12-5 and TRBJ2-7, with 7 nucleotides matching TRBD2. The length of the CDR3 is 17 residues. Germline CDR1 and CDR2: LGHNT and FRNRAP. J lost 4 bases, V lost 3 bases, and 15 bases had no gene match. The CDR3, as DNA: TGTGCTAGTGGTTTCCACCCACGGGAGGCTACCTCATACGAGCAGTACTTC. It specifies CASGFHPREATSYEQYF. Full variable domain (rest looked up from reference TRBV12-5 and TRBJ2-7): DARVTQTPRHKVTEMGQEVTMRCQPILGHNTVFWYRQTMMQGLELLAYFRNRAPLDDSGMPKDRFSAEMPDATLATLKIQPSEPRDSAVYFCASGFHPREATSYEQYFGPGTRLTVT.

The chain carries TRBV7-9 and TRBJ1-2; perhaps TRBD1 as D (5 bases). CDR3 size: 16 residues. The germline V and J ends were trimmed by 0 bases and 4 bases, with 15 bases remaining between them. Germline V gene lookup returns CDR1 SEHNR and CDR2 FQNEAQ (reference sequence). CDR3 amino acids: CASSLAGVRAPYGYTF. The CDR3 bases are TGTGCCAGCAGCTTAGCGGGGGTCAGGGCCCCCTATGGCTACACCTTC.

The rearrangement uses TRBV5-8 and TRBJ2-5; the D gene is possibly TRBD1 (5 bases). With 0 bases removed from V and 4 bases from J, the gap between germline ends came to 10 bases. Germline CDR1 is SGHTS and CDR2 is YDEGEE. This CDR3 has 14 residues. The CDR3 region is CASSLGRVVETQYF. Here the CDR3 DNA reads TGTGCCAGCAGCTTGGGCAGGGTGGTAGAGACCCAGTACTTC.

This clonotype was seen more than once but under ten times. The J gene is TRBJ1-2, the V gene TRBV19, with 7 bases aligning to TRBD1. V was pared by 9 bases and J by 12 bases, with 7 bases of the junction left unmatched. The CDR3 totals 10 residues. Germline V lookup: CDR1 LNHDA, CDR2 SQIVND (reference sequence). The CDR3 nucleotides read TGTGCCAGCGGGACAGCTTATCACACCTTC. As protein: CASGTAYHTF.

The chain uses TRBV10-3 and TRBJ2-6, with 10 positions matching TRBD1. Losses at the gene ends were 11 bases for V and 0 bases for J; bases not matched to a gene: 7. CDR1 and CDR2 (germline): ENHRY, SYGVKD. This CDR3 is 16 amino acids long. The DNA for the CDR3 is TGTGCCGGCTGGGGACAGGGGAGCTCTGGGGCCAACGTCCTGACTTTC. It translates to CAGWGQGSSGANVLTF.

V gene TRBV9 combines with J gene TRBJ2-1, with 8 bases lining up with TRBD2. Trimming cost V 0 bases and J 9 bases; bases outside gene matches: 8. Germline V CDR1 and CDR2: SGDLS, YYNGEE. This CDR3 contains 15 residues. The CDR3 region is CASSVETGGGSEQFF. The CDR3 nucleotides read TGTGCCAGCAGCGTAGAAACGGGGGGGGGGAGTGAGCAGTTCTTC.

This sequence joins TRBV7-3 and TRBJ2-7, with D unresolved. The germline V and J ends were trimmed by 0 bases and 6 bases, with 12 bases remaining between them. The length of the CDR3 is 14 residues. Germline-derived CDR1 and CDR2 are SGHTA and FQGTGA. This CDR3 reads CASSLTLTGSEQYF. CDR3 coding DNA: TGTGCCAGCAGCTTAACCCTGACCGGGTCCGAGCAGTACTTC.

This clonotype showed up just a few times. V gene TRBV28 combines with J gene TRBJ1-2; D is possibly TRBD1 (6 bases). V was trimmed by 9 bases and J by 2 bases, leaving 22 bases between them. CDR3 length: 16 amino acids. In germline, CDR1 is MDHEN, CDR2 SYDVKM. CDR3 DNA: TGTGCCAGTATTAAGGGGGTCCACAACGAGAACTATGGCTACACCTTC. Translation gives CASIKGVHNENYGYTF.

V gene TRBV10-3 combines with J gene TRBJ2-1, with 10 bases aligning to TRBD2. The CDR3 length is 14 residues. CDR1 and CDR2 from the germline V gene are ENHRY and SYGVKD. With 10 bases clipped from V and 4 bases from J, the junction kept 7 bases outside the gene matches. The CDR3 here is CATLAGGPYNEQFF. DNA for the CDR3: TGTGCCACATTAGCGGGGGGTCCGTACAATGAGCAGTTCTTC.

This clonotype was found many times. This chain links TRBV12-3 or TRBV12-4 with TRBJ2-1; TRBD2 matches 13 bases. Germline trimming cut 6 bases from V and 6 bases from J; bases unmatched to any gene: 5. The CDR3 consists of 15 residues. The CDR3 here is CASSPLAGGLNEQFF. The DNA for the CDR3 is TGTGCCAGCAGCCCACTAGCGGGGGGGCTCAATGAGCAGTTCTTC.

V and J are TRBV7-8 and TRBJ1-1; maybe TRBD1 (6 bases). Germline V CDR1 and CDR2: SGHVS, FQNEAQ. The V end was cut by 4 bases, the J end by 5 bases, with 14 bases between. This CDR3 contains 14 residues. The chain's CDR3 is CASSSYRERTEAFF. CDR3 DNA sequence: TGTGCCAGCAGCTCCTACAGGGAGCGGACTGAAGCTTTCTTT.